Following are 16 T cell receptor beta chains from one sample sequenced in a study of cytomegalovirus exposure and HLA in healthy donors. PCR employed 60 Vbeta and 13 Jbeta primers. Repertoires were generated with immunoSEQ multiplex PCR, while TCRdb's copy carries only in-frame clones and drops some. This table holds 220,000 or so clones, more than 60% found once. The sample was PBMCs. The source of these receptors is a woman aged 25 to 39 in good health and CMV-seronegative.

The chain is built from TRBV19 and TRBJ1-3; 9 nucleotides match TRBD1. CDR3 length equals 16 residues. Germline CDR1 LNHDA, CDR2 SQIVND (reference sequence). V lost 5 bases to trimming and J lost 2 bases; unmatched junction nucleotides: 7. The CDR3 sequence: CASSPQGQGTGNTIYF. The CDR3 nucleotides are TGTGCCAGTAGTCCCCAGGGACAGGGAACTGGAAACACCATATATTTT. The full variable domain, its missing parts supplied by reference TRBV19 and TRBJ1-3, is DGGITQSPKYLFRKEGQNVTLSCEQNLNHDAMYWYRQDPGQGLRLIYYSQIVNDFQKGDIAEGYSVSREKKESFPLTVTSAQKNPTAFYLCASSPQGQGTGNTIYFGEGSWLTVV.

This clone has a single count. The chain employs TRBV29-1 and TRBJ1-1; tentative D call: TRBD1 (6 bases). The CDR3 spans 15 residues. The germline V gene has CDR1 SQVTM and CDR2 ANQGSEA. Trimming pared 7 bases from V and 1 base from J, leaving 19 bases between. This chain's CDR3 is CSAGGGADSNTEAFF. In DNA, the CDR3 is TGCAGCGCGGGTGGGGGCGCGGATTCGAACACTGAAGCTTTCTTT. The full variable domain, in which reference TRBV29-1 and TRBJ1-1 provide the parts outside the CDR3, is SAVISQKPSRDICQRGTSLTIQCQVDSQVTMMFWYRQQPGQSLTLIATANQGSEATYESGFVIDKFPISRPNLTFSTLTVSNMSPEDSSIYLCSAGGGADSNTEAFFGQGTRLTVV.

The gene calls are TRBV16 and TRBJ1-2; the match to TRBD1 covers 7 bases. The CDR3 is made up of 15 amino acids. Germline CDR1 is KGHSY and CDR2 is FQNENV. V was pared by 5 bases and J by 3 bases, with 9 bases of the junction left unmatched. The CDR3, as DNA: TGTGCCAGCAGCAGACTAACAGGGGAAGACTATGGCTACACCTTC. This codes for CASSRLTGEDYGYTF.

J is TRBJ2-7 and V is TRBV6-5, with TRBD1 as a possible D gene (5 bases). Per the germline V gene, CDR1 is MNHEY and CDR2 is SVGAGI. V lost 6 bases and J lost 2, with 17 bases in between. CDR3 length equals 15 residues. The chain's CDR3 is CASRLTRTRAYEQYF. Here the CDR3 DNA reads TGTGCCAGCAGACTAACCCGGACACGAGCCTACGAGCAGTACTTC.

The chain combines TRBV5-1 with TRBJ1-6; tentative D call: TRBD1 (6 bases). The CDR3 runs to 14 residues. V lost 0 bases and J lost 5, with 6 bases in between. From germline, CDR1 is SGHRS and CDR2 YFSETQ. The CDR3 loop reads CASSLGTDNSPLHF. The CDR3 DNA is TGCGCCAGCAGCTTGGGGACAGATAATTCACCCCTCCACTTT.

V usage is TRBV29-1 and J usage is TRBJ2-1, with D uncertain. This CDR3 contains 10 residues. V lost 7 bases and J 5 bases, leaving 6 bases between the germline ends. Germline V gene data show CDR1 as SQVTM and CDR2 as ANQGSEA. DNA for the CDR3: TGCAGCGCCCAGAACAATGAGCAGTTCTTC. Its translation is CSAQNNEQFF.

This clone was seen only a few times. The chain recombines TRBV6-6 with TRBJ1-1; D possibly corresponds to TRBD1 (5 bases). The CDR3 consists of 16 residues. Trimming removed 3 bases from V and 5 bases from J, with 19 bases in between. CDR1 and CDR2 (germline): MNHNY, SVGAGI (reference sequence). CDR3 nucleotide sequence: TGTGCCAGCAGTTATTGGGGGGGAGCGAGACGAACTGAAGCTTTCTTT. It codes for CASSYWGGARRTEAFF.

The gene calls are TRBV2 and TRBJ2-2; 8 bases are a match to TRBD1. The V and J ends lost 8 bases and 0 bases, in that order; junction bases with no gene match: 5. This CDR3 has 15 residues. Germline CDR1 SNHLY, CDR2 FYNNEI. CDR3: CASLRTGPNTGELFF. The CDR3, as DNA: TGTGCCAGCCTGAGGACAGGGCCGAACACCGGGGAGCTGTTTTTT. Based on the CDR3 plus reference TRBV2 and TRBJ2-2, the full variable domain is EPEVTQTPSHQVTQMGQEVILRCVPISNHLYFYWYRQILGQKVEFLVSFYNNEISEKSEIFDDQFSVERPDGSNFTLKIRSTKLEDSAMYFCASLRTGPNTGELFFGEGSRLTVL.

The chain combines TRBV6-1 with TRBJ1-2, with no clear D. The germline V gene encodes CDR1 MNHNS and CDR2 SASEGT. With 5 bases removed from V and 8 bases from J, the gap between germline ends came to 12 bases. The CDR3 loop spans 12 amino acids. CDR3 amino acids: CASSLSSRGYTF. The CDR3 DNA sequence: TGTGCCAGCAGTCTGAGCTCGCGCGGCTACACCTTC.

The chain is built from TRBV30 and TRBJ1-2, with 8 bases lining up with TRBD1. Germline V gene lookup returns CDR1 GTSNPN and CDR2 SVGIG (reference sequence). J was trimmed by 2 bases and V by 7 bases; bases with no gene match: 9. CDR3 size: 14 residues. As DNA, the CDR3 is TGTGCCTTTCTCCACCGGACAGGGAACTATGGCTACACCTTC. As protein: CAFLHRTGNYGYTF.

V is TRBV2 and J is TRBJ2-7; TRBD1 matches 10 bases. V dropped 8 bases and J dropped 5; count of bases not matched to a gene: 3. Germline assignment: CDR1 SNHLY and CDR2 FYNNEI. This CDR3 spans 12 amino acids. The CDR3 nucleotides are TGTGCCAGCCGGGACAGGGGCCACGAGCAGTACTTC. Translating gives CASRDRGHEQYF.

This chain uses TRBV19 with TRBJ2-2; TRBD2 matches 7 bases. V trimming: 2 bases; J trimming: 5 bases; junction bases outside the gene matches: 5. This CDR3 is 15 amino acids long. CDR1 LNHDA and CDR2 SQIVND come from the germline V gene (reference sequence). The CDR3 bases are TGTGCCAGTAGTATAAGAGCGGGGCAAACCGGGGAGCTGTTTTTT. Amino acid sequence: CASSIRAGQTGELFF. Together with reference TRBV19 and TRBJ2-2, the CDR3 gives the full variable domain: DGGITQSPKYLFRKEGQNVTLSCEQNLNHDAMYWYRQDPGQGLRLIYYSQIVNDFQKGDIAEGYSVSREKKESFPLTVTSAQKNPTAFYLCASSIRAGQTGELFFGEGSRLTVL.

This rearrangement joins TRBV4-1 to TRBJ1-1, with 8 bases identical to TRBD1. J lost 6 bases, V lost 4 bases, and 10 bases had no gene match. Germline values: CDR1 MGHRA, CDR2 YSYEKL. CDR3 size: 15 residues. The CDR3 coding sequence is TGCGCCAGCAGCCTTCGGACAGGGTCGAGTTCTGAAGCTTTCTTT. Translation gives CASSLRTGSSSEAFF.

Comments on this clone: This specimen includes other DNA sequences encoding the same CDR3. The chain carries TRBV5-1 and TRBJ2-2; a weak D match, TRBD1 (5 bases). Looked up from germline, CDR1 is SGHRS and CDR2 is YFSETQ. The ends were cut back, 0 bases at V and 3 bases at J, with 6 bases in the middle. This CDR3 region has 14 residues. The CDR3 coding sequence is TGCGCCAGCAGCTTGGGGGGCGACACCGGGGAGCTGTTTTTT. It translates to CASSLGGDTGELFF.

This clone occurred a few times. J is TRBJ2-2 and V is TRBV30, with D maybe TRBD1 (6 bases). Germline lookup yields CDR1 GTSNPN and CDR2 SVGIG (reference sequence). V shed 2 bases and J shed 7 bases, with 17 bases lying between them. The CDR3 runs to 15 residues. The CDR3 DNA reads TGTGCCTGGAGTTCCAGGGGAAATTATGGCGGGGAGCTGTTTTTT. Its translation: CAWSSRGNYGGELFF.

J is TRBJ2-1 and V is TRBV7-9; D remains ambiguous. The germline V and J ends were trimmed by 11 bases and 5 bases, with 19 bases remaining between them. The germline gives CDR1 SEHNR, CDR2 FQNEAQ (reference sequence). This CDR3 has 14 amino acids. The chain's CDR3 is CAVTREAYDNEQFF. CDR3 sequence (DNA): TGTGCCGTTACGCGAGAGGCGTATGACAATGAGCAGTTCTTC.